This TCR beta chain was observed in a study of shared T cell receptors in the human thymus. Only in-frame clones appear in the TCRdb table, and some are missing; sequencing was by immunoSEQ multiplex PCR. The sample yields hundreds of thousands of clones, around 89% seen once. CDR1 and CDR2 from the germline V gene are PRHDT and FYEKMQ (reference sequence). V lost 5 bases and J 0 bases, leaving 2 bases between the germline ends. This CDR3 comprises 13 residues. This sample also belongs to another study, concerning human thymus T cells. That work states: Corrective cardiac operations yielded the resected thymus tissue. Thymic TCR repertoires of unrelated people reportedly overlapped highly.

The chain carries TRBV13 and TRBJ2-6; D is ambiguous. Sequencing was performed on thymocytes. This TCR came from a boy under two years old with a congenital heart defect. CDR3 amino acids: CASSHSGANVLTF. Here the CDR3 DNA reads TGTGCCAGCAGCCACTCTGGGGCCAACGTCCTGACTTTC.